The next 15 T cell receptor beta chains were all read from a single sample in a study of blood T cell repertoires in COVID-19. The data were produced by immunoSEQ multiplex PCR, yet TCRdb's version contains in-frame clones alone and is incomplete. The sample holds under 150,000 clones, about 77% seen once. The source material was peripheral blood. The receptors derive from a woman aged 45-65 years with active or convalescent COVID-19.

The V and J genes are TRBV6-5 and TRBJ2-2; 8 nucleotides match TRBD1. Trimming cost V 2 bases and J 5 bases; bases outside gene matches: 4. Per germline, CDR1 MNHEY and CDR2 SVGAGI. The CDR3 is made up of 15 amino acids. CDR3: CASSYARGRTGELFF. CDR3 in DNA: TGTGCCAGCAGTTACGCCAGGGGGCGAACCGGGGAGCTGTTTTTT.

This clone was counted between two and nine times. V usage is TRBV11-2 and J usage is TRBJ1-3, with D tentatively TRBD1 (6 bases). The germline V gene has CDR1 SGHAT and CDR2 FQNNGV. The CDR3 is 15 residues long. The V and J ends lost 3 bases and 0 bases respectively, with 9 bases between them. The DNA of the CDR3 is TGTGCCAGCAGCTTTTTCAGGGGCTCTGGAAACACCATATATTTT. Amino acids: CASSFFRGSGNTIYF.

This clone has just a few counts. V usage is TRBV6-2 or TRBV6-3 and J usage is TRBJ2-2, with D maybe TRBD2 (5 bases). V shed 5 bases and J shed 3 bases, with 16 bases lying between them. Germline loops: CDR1 MNHEY, CDR2 SVGEGT. The CDR3 runs 16 residues. CDR3 residues: CASSKTHSGDTGELFF. CDR3 nucleotides: TGTGCCAGCAGTAAAACTCACTCCGGGGACACCGGGGAGCTGTTTTTT.

V usage is TRBV6-2 or TRBV6-3 and J usage is TRBJ1-2, with 8 bases matching TRBD1. The CDR3 is made up of 14 amino acids. The V gene's germline CDR1 is MNHEY and CDR2 SVGEGT. J was trimmed by 6 bases and V by 6 bases; bases with no gene match: 9. The CDR3 DNA reads TGTGCCAGCAGCCAGAGACAGGGGAACCATGGCTACACCTTC. Protein product: CASSQRQGNHGYTF.

The rearrangement uses TRBV2 and TRBJ2-2; the match to TRBD2 covers 8 bases. V trimming: 3 bases; J trimming: 2 bases; junction bases outside the gene matches: 8. CDR1 is SNHLY and CDR2 is FYNNEI in the germline V gene. This CDR3 is built from 17 residues. The CDR3 reads CASSEVPRGVNTGELFF. In DNA, the CDR3 is TGTGCCAGCAGTGAGGTCCCGCGGGGGGTTAACACCGGGGAGCTGTTTTTT.

This clone occurred many times. The J gene is TRBJ2-5, the V gene TRBV2, with TRBD2 identical over 11 bases. The CDR3 spans 16 residues. Unmatched junction bases numbered 10, after V lost 6 bases and J lost 4 bases. Germline V CDR1 and CDR2: SNHLY, FYNNEI. The CDR3 DNA follows: TGTGCCAGCAGAGGGGTTAGCGGGGGGGCCGGAGAGACCCAGTACTTC. Its translation: CASRGVSGGAGETQYF.

The chain joins TRBV5-6 to TRBJ2-5, with 8 nucleotides matching TRBD2. In germline, CDR1 is SGHDT, CDR2 YYEEEE. The CDR3 sequence is 15 residues long. Trimming cost V 3 bases and J 0 bases; bases outside gene matches: 4. CDR3 in DNA: TGTGCCAGCAGCTCAGTAGCGGGGTACCAAGAGACCCAGTACTTC. Translating it yields CASSSVAGYQETQYF.

This chain joins TRBV19 and TRBJ1-5; the match to TRBD1 covers 7 bases. This CDR3 region has 16 residues. V lost 0 bases and J lost 3; bases outside the gene matches: 5. In germline, CDR1 is LNHDA, CDR2 SQIVND (reference sequence). As DNA, the CDR3 is TGTGCCAGTAGTATAGATGGCGGACAGGACAATCAGCCCCAGCATTTT. Its translation: CASSIDGGQDNQPQHF. Filled out from reference TRBV19 and TRBJ1-5, the complete variable domain reads DGGITQSPKYLFRKEGQNVTLSCEQNLNHDAMYWYRQDPGQGLRLIYYSQIVNDFQKGDIAEGYSVSREKKESFPLTVTSAQKNPTAFYLCASSIDGGQDNQPQHFGDGTRLSIL.

The chain is built from TRBV18 and TRBJ1-1; TRBD1 aligns across 8 bases. The CDR3 is 17 amino acids. The trim removed 2 bases at V and 1 base at J, leaving 9 bases unmatched. From germline, CDR1 is KGHSH and CDR2 LQKENI. The CDR3 protein is CASSPLQRGQGNTEAFF. CDR3 nucleotides: TGTGCCAGCTCACCATTACAACGAGGACAGGGGAACACTGAAGCTTTCTTT. The whole variable domain, filled in from reference TRBV18 and TRBJ1-1, reads NAGVMQNPRHLVRRRGQEARLRCSPMKGHSHVYWYRQLPEEGLKFMVYLQKENIIDESGMPKERFSAEFPKEGPSILRIQQVVRGDSAAYFCASSPLQRGQGNTEAFFGQGTRLTVV.

This clone showed up just a few times. The CDR3 reads CASSFTSGGSNEQFF. The CDR3, as DNA: TGCGCCAGCAGCTTTACTAGCGGGGGGTCCAATGAGCAGTTCTTC. The V gene is TRBV5-1, the J gene TRBJ2-1; the match to TRBD2 covers 12 bases. Germline lookup yields CDR1 SGHRS and CDR2 YFSETQ. V was clipped by 2 bases and J by 6 bases; unmatched bases: 3. This CDR3 has 15 amino acids. The whole variable domain, remainder taken from reference TRBV5-1 and TRBJ2-1, is KAGVTQTPRYLIKTRGQQVTLSCSPISGHRSVSWYQQTPGQGLQFLFEYFSETQRNKGNFPGRFSGRQFSNSRSEMNVSTLELGDSALYLCASSFTSGGSNEQFFGPGTRLTVL.

Regarding this clone: This specimen includes other DNA sequences encoding the same CDR3. CDR3 nucleotide sequence: TGCGCCAGCAGCTTGGCTGGGGGCTACACTGAAGCTTTCTTT. As protein: CASSLAGGYTEAFF. The rearrangement links TRBV5-1 to TRBJ1-1; D possibly corresponds to TRBD1 (6 bases). CDR3 length equals 14 residues. Trimming stripped 0 bases from V and 3 bases from J, with 9 bases between. The germline V gene has CDR1 SGHRS and CDR2 YFSETQ. The full variable domain, rest sourced from reference TRBV5-1 and TRBJ1-1, is KAGVTQTPRYLIKTRGQQVTLSCSPISGHRSVSWYQQTPGQGLQFLFEYFSETQRNKGNFPGRFSGRQFSNSRSEMNVSTLELGDSALYLCASSLAGGYTEAFFGQGTRLTVV.

The chain carries TRBV24-1 and TRBJ2-1, with D maybe TRBD2 (6 bases). The ends were cut back, 4 bases at V and 4 bases at J, with 13 bases in the middle. The CDR3 contains 15 residues. Germline-derived CDR1 and CDR2 are KGHDR and SFDVKD. The CDR3 sequence: CATSDSGLGYNEQFF. The CDR3 DNA sequence: TGTGCCACCAGTGACTCGGGACTGGGTTACAATGAGCAGTTCTTC.

The V and J genes are TRBV9 and TRBJ2-3, with 7 bases identical to TRBD2. CDR3 length: 11 residues. Germline trimming cut 7 bases from V and 6 bases from J; bases unmatched to any gene: 2. The germline V gene has CDR1 SGDLS and CDR2 YYNGEE. The CDR3 DNA sequence: TGTGCCAGCGAAGCGGGGGATACGCAGTATTTT. Protein product: CASEAGDTQYF.

The rearrangement joins TRBV18 to TRBJ2-1; 14 nucleotides agree with TRBD2. The CDR3 has 16 amino acids. J was trimmed by 9 bases and V by 1 base; bases with no gene match: 5. Germline CDR1 KGHSH, CDR2 LQKENI. CDR3 residues: CASSPQGLAGEGEQFF. The CDR3 bases are TGTGCCAGCTCACCACAGGGACTAGCGGGGGAGGGTGAGCAGTTCTTC.

V usage is TRBV30 and J usage is TRBJ2-7; 8 bases fit TRBD1. CDR1 and CDR2 (germline): GTSNPN, SVGIG (reference sequence). Trimming at V came to 3 bases and at J to 0 bases, leaving 4 bases not matched to a gene. The CDR3 sequence is 14 residues long. The CDR3, as DNA: TGTGCCTGGAGGCGGGACAGGAGCTCCTACGAGCAGTACTTC. As protein: CAWRRDRSSYEQYF.